The clone carrying this T cell receptor (beta chain) appeared a few times. Germline CDR1 and CDR2: MGHRA and YSYEKL. V was cut by 0 bases and J by 5 bases, with 16 bases left in between. The CDR3 loop spans 16 amino acids. Under the authors' procedure: Amplification of reference gene primers provided the estimated nucleated cell counts. The repertoire was sequenced with immunoSEQ multiplex PCR; TCRdb's copy has only in-frame clones and lacks some. V, J and clone size are taken as reported in that table, and D and trimming were inferred from the DNA itself. This table holds 55,000 to 75,000 clones, about 86% found once. The data originate from a study of blood T cell repertoires in COVID-19. Study background: Both acute and convalescent COVID-19 samples were obtained from the United States, Italy and Spain.

Those enrolled in Seattle joined during active infection and were followed longitudinally afterward. Sequenced: peripheral blood. This TCR derives from a man at least 80 years old with COVID-19, enrolled during active disease. The rearrangement uses TRBV4-1 and TRBJ1-1; D unclear. CDR3 bases: TGCGCCAGCAGCCAAGATACCGCCCTGGGGAGTACTGAAGCTTTCTTT. Its protein product is CASSQDTALGSTEAFF.